This T cell receptor (beta chain) emerged from a study of identical twins. This clonotype was seen repeatedly, ten times or more. The CDR3 has 16 amino acids. Germline CDR1 DFQATT, CDR2 SNEGSKA (reference sequence). V lost 0 bases, J lost 4 bases, and 6 bases stayed unmatched. MiXCR, applied by TCRdb to the 5' RACE reads, yields one record per CDR3 protein. The sample shows 150,000 or so distinct CDR3 sequences, 3% to 4% of them seen only once. V usage is TRBV20-1 and J usage is TRBJ2-1, with 10 bases aligning to TRBD2. Sequenced input: memory T cells sorted from blood. This sequence was found in a man aged 18 to 29 in good health. The CDR3 bases are TGCAGTGCTAGAGATCCCGCGACTAGCGGGTACAATGAGCAGTTCTTC. Encoded protein: CSARDPATSGYNEQFF.